This T cell receptor (beta chain) was sequenced in a study of T-cell reconstitution after alpha-beta-depleted transplantation in children. Unique molecular identifiers were used to barcode this TCRbeta library. In TCRdb, the PCR reads were re-called with MiXCR into one record per CDR3 protein. This sample has 500,000 or so distinct CDR3 sequences, with 30% to 35% found just once. The CDR3 sequence is 14 residues long. Germline V gene data show CDR1 as SGHRS and CDR2 as YFSETQ. With 4 bases removed from V and 0 bases from J, the gap between germline ends came to 10 bases. This chain connects TRBV5-1 to TRBJ1-1; D gene uncertain. This material consisted of PBMCs from the stem cell graft donor, taken from the stem cell graft. The receptor comes from a human donor who donated a stem cell graft to a child with aplastic anemia. The CDR3: CASSLGKMNTEAFF. CDR3 bases: TGCGCCAGCAGCCTGGGCAAGATGAACACTGAAGCTTTCTTT.